These 21 T cell receptor beta chains were all obtained from the same sample, sequenced in a study of T cell responses to AZD1222 COVID-19 vaccine. Using immunoSEQ multiplex PCR, the repertoire was profiled, and TCRdb retains in-frame clones only, with some absent. The sample carries around 99,000 clones, about 90% recorded once. The sequences come from peripheral blood, collected on day 0 of AZD1222 vaccination. The receptors derive from an adult in good health.

By share, this clone counts as medium-sized. The V and J genes are TRBV7-2 and TRBJ2-7, with D unclear. The CDR3 loop spans 14 amino acids. Per germline, CDR1 SGHTA and CDR2 FQGNSA. Trimming removed 2 bases at V and 3 bases at J, with 11 bases between. The CDR3 bases are TGTGCCAGCAGCTTAAATAGTGGCCACTACGAGCAGTACTTC. This codes for CASSLNSGHYEQYF.

This chain uses TRBV5-6 with TRBJ2-1; D may correspond to TRBD1 or TRBD2 (5 bases each). The CDR3 is 14 amino acids. V was cut by 4 bases and J by 5 bases, with 13 bases left in between. Germline values: CDR1 SGHDT, CDR2 YYEEEE. CDR3 DNA: TGTGCCAGCAGCGTCCCGGGGCGGAACAATGAGCAGTTCTTC. Translation gives CASSVPGRNNEQFF.

The rearrangement links TRBV29-1 to TRBJ2-3, with 7 bases lining up with TRBD1. Germline CDR1 and CDR2: SQVTM and ANQGSEA. The CDR3 totals 13 residues. Germline trimming cut 7 bases from V and 3 bases from J; bases unmatched to any gene: 7. CDR3 nucleotides: TGCAGCGCCGGACAGGCGGGTACAGATACGCAGTATTTT. This encodes CSAGQAGTDTQYF.

The chain is built from TRBV3-1 (or the pseudogene TRBV3-2) and TRBJ2-1; 10 bases line up with TRBD1. The CDR3 totals 16 residues. Germline CDR1 and CDR2: LGHDT and YNNKEL (reference sequence). The trim removed 4 bases at V and 7 bases at J, leaving 10 bases unmatched. The CDR3 region has the DNA TGTGCCAGCAGCCTCCCCGACAGGGGGCGCAAAAATGAGCAGTTCTTC. Protein sequence: CASSLPDRGRKNEQFF.

The V call is TRBV14, the J call TRBJ2-5; TRBD1 or TRBD2 may be the D gene (6 bases each). Germline loops: CDR1 SGHDN, CDR2 FVKESK. This CDR3 has 17 amino acids. Deletions cut 1 base from V and 1 base from J, with 16 bases between. CDR3 loop: CASSQVSRGGLQETQYF. For the CDR3, the DNA is TGTGCCAGCAGCCAAGTCTCCAGGGGAGGCCTCCAAGAGACCCAGTACTTC.

This chain links TRBV18 with TRBJ1-5, with 7 bases matching TRBD1. CDR1 and CDR2 from the germline V gene are KGHSH and LQKENI. After removal of 8 bases from V and 4 bases from J, the junction contained 14 bases not matched to a gene. CDR3 size: 16 residues. The CDR3 is CASSDNLQGRNQPQHF. The CDR3 region has the DNA TGTGCCAGCAGTGACAATCTACAGGGGAGGAATCAGCCCCAGCATTTT.

This rearrangement joins TRBV11-2 to TRBJ1-4; D is perhaps TRBD1 (6 bases). The length of the CDR3 is 16 residues. Germline V gene sequence: CDR1 SGHAT, CDR2 FQNNGV. V was clipped by 5 bases and J by 0 bases, with 13 bases between them. In DNA, the CDR3 is TGTGCCAGCAGCCCCGGACAGATAGCAACTAATGAAAAACTGTTTTTT. It yields the protein CASSPGQIATNEKLFF. Based on the CDR3 plus reference TRBV11-2 and TRBJ1-4, the full variable domain is EAGVAQSPRYKIIEKRQSVAFWCNPISGHATLYWYQQILGQGPKLLIQFQNNGVVDDSQLPKDRFSAERLKGVDSTLKIQPAKLEDSAVYLCASSPGQIATNEKLFFGSGTQLSVL.

The chain couples TRBV5-6 to TRBJ1-2; weak D call: TRBD1 (6 bases). V was shortened by 4 bases and J by 4 bases, with 14 bases between the two germline ends. In germline, CDR1 is SGHDT, CDR2 YYEEEE. The CDR3 sequence is 14 residues long. The CDR3 loop is CASSHRQASYGYTF. The CDR3 coding sequence is TGTGCCAGCAGCCACCGACAGGCGTCCTATGGCTACACCTTC.

This clone was seen a few times. CDR3 DNA sequence: TGTGCCAGCAGTTACTCTGTTGGGGATGTCGGAAACACCATATATTTT. Translated, it gives CASSYSVGDVGNTIYF. The chain carries TRBV6-5 and TRBJ1-3; D uncertain. Germline CDR1 MNHEY, CDR2 SVGAGI. V was cut by 0 bases and J by 4 bases, with 13 bases left in between. This CDR3 region has 16 residues.

The rearrangement joins TRBV20-1 to TRBJ2-7, with TRBD1 matching 8 bases. The CDR3 is made up of 14 amino acids. Per germline, CDR1 DFQATT and CDR2 SNEGSKA (reference sequence). V shed 3 bases and J 2 bases; nucleotides not matched to a gene: 6. The CDR3 DNA reads TGCAGTGCTAGTGGAGGACAGGGAGCCTACGAGCAGTACTTC. Amino acids: CSASGGQGAYEQYF.

V usage is TRBV7-8 and J usage is TRBJ2-2, with TRBD1 as a possible D gene (6 bases). V shed 3 bases and J shed 4 bases, with 18 bases lying between them. CDR3 length: 17 residues. The germline gives CDR1 SGHVS, CDR2 FQNEAQ. CDR3 loop: CASSLSGGQGSTGELFF. DNA for the CDR3: TGTGCCAGCAGCTTGTCGGGCGGGCAGGGGAGCACCGGGGAGCTGTTTTTT. The full variable domain, rest sourced from reference TRBV7-8 and TRBJ2-2, is GAGVSQSPRYKVAKRGQDVALRCDPISGHVSLFWYQQALGQGPEFLTYFQNEAQLDKSGLPSDRFFAERPEGSVSTLKIQRTQQEDSAVYLCASSLSGGQGSTGELFFGEGSRLTVL.

The gene calls are TRBV6-2 or TRBV6-3 and TRBJ2-1; 9 bases align to TRBD2. J gave up 9 bases and V 4 bases, and 10 bases lay outside the gene matches. The germline CDR1 and CDR2 sequences are MNHEY and SVGEGT. The CDR3 length is 15 residues. The CDR3 loop is CASSSNSGGPAEQFF. The CDR3 DNA reads as TGTGCCAGCAGTTCCAACAGCGGGGGGCCAGCTGAGCAGTTCTTC.

The V gene is TRBV11-2, the J gene TRBJ1-2; no firm D call. The CDR3 loop spans 14 amino acids. V gave up 5 bases and J gave up 3 bases, with 13 bases separating them. CDR1 is SGHAT, CDR2 FQNNGV, per germline. CDR3 coding DNA: TGTGCCAGCAGCGCCCACGACAACCACTATGGCTACACCTTC. Protein product: CASSAHDNHYGYTF.

The V call is TRBV6-6, the J call TRBJ2-7; the D gene is possibly TRBD1 (5 bases). This CDR3 contains 16 residues. The germline V and J ends were trimmed by 6 bases and 4 bases, with 22 bases remaining between them. Germline CDR1 reads MNHNY; CDR2 reads SVGAGI (reference sequence). The CDR3 nucleotides are TGTGCCAGCAGCCCTCGGTGGACACAAGAACCATACGAGCAGTACTTC. This sequence encodes CASSPRWTQEPYEQYF.

This sequence joins TRBV4-3 and TRBJ2-7; TRBD1 is a possible D gene (5 bases). V was clipped by 0 bases and J by 5 bases, with 8 bases between them. The germline V gene encodes CDR1 LGHNA and CDR2 YSLEER. This CDR3 has 13 amino acids. CDR3 in amino acids: CASSQEGLHEQYF. The CDR3 region has the DNA TGCGCCAGCAGCCAAGAGGGGCTACACGAGCAGTACTTC.

The chain is built from TRBV7-8 and TRBJ1-1; D is uncertain. The CDR3 extends over 13 amino acids. Germline V gives CDR1 SGHVS, CDR2 FQNEAQ. Trimming left V 5 bases short and J 0 bases short, with 7 bases between. In nucleotides, the CDR3 is TGTGCCAGCAGCGTCCTGGTGAACACTGAAGCTTTCTTT. It yields the protein CASSVLVNTEAFF.

This chain joins TRBV5-4 and TRBJ2-5; 7 bases agree with TRBD2. The CDR3 runs 14 residues. Trimming removed 4 bases from V and 4 bases from J; junction bases left unmatched: 7. Germline V gene data show CDR1 as SGHNT and CDR2 as YYREEE (reference sequence). CDR3 in DNA: TGTGCCAGCAGCCCTAGGGGCGGGGGAGAGACCCAGTACTTC. Amino acid sequence: CASSPRGGGETQYF.

For the CDR3, the DNA is TGTGCCATCAGTGAGTCCAGAGTCCCAGATACGCAGTATTTT. It codes for CAISESRVPDTQYF. The chain combines TRBV10-3 with TRBJ2-3; D unresolved. CDR3 length equals 14 residues. V was pared by 0 bases and J by 4 bases, with 8 bases between. The V gene's germline CDR1 is ENHRY and CDR2 SYGVKD.

The chain carries TRBV11-2 and TRBJ2-7; 8 nucleotides match TRBD1. With V trimmed by 8 bases and J by 5 bases, 14 bases remained unmatched. Germline V gene sequence: CDR1 SGHAT, CDR2 FQNNGV. This CDR3 comprises 15 residues. CDR3: CASRRSRGLSNEQYF. As DNA, the CDR3 is TGTGCCAGCCGCCGATCCAGGGGGCTTTCGAACGAGCAGTACTTC.

The V call is TRBV6-5, the J call TRBJ2-7; 7 bases line up with TRBD2. Trimming removed 8 bases from V and 6 bases from J; junction bases left unmatched: 7. The CDR3 extends over 12 amino acids. Germline V gene sequence: CDR1 MNHEY, CDR2 SVGAGI. CDR3 sequence reads: CASRVGGGEQYF. The CDR3 nucleotides are TGTGCCAGCCGGGTGGGCGGGGGCGAGCAGTACTTC.

The chain is built from TRBV19 and TRBJ1-4; unclear D gene. Germline CDR1 and CDR2: LNHDA and SQIVND (reference sequence). This CDR3 contains 15 residues. With 6 bases removed from V and 0 bases from J, the gap between germline ends came to 11 bases. For the CDR3, the DNA is TGTGCCAGTAGCCCCGCGGGAGCAACTAATGAAAAACTGTTTTTT. This encodes CASSPAGATNEKLFF.